This TCR beta chain was observed in a study of read filtering for tumor transcriptome and immune sequencing. Study information: Patients were 16 to 20 male and about 15 female, mean age 65.9 years, range about 45 to 85. Revised staging placed eight or nine patients in R-ISS I, about 16 in II, 6 or 7 in III.

Per the germline V gene, CDR1 is DFQATT and CDR2 is SNEGSKA (reference sequence). There are 13 residues in the CDR3. V lost 2 bases to trimming and J lost 4 bases, with 9 bases between them. This clonotype was seen many times. From approximately 430 ng of RNA, a library with molecular barcoded alpha/delta and beta/gamma adaptors was made. TCRdb re-called the reads through MiXCR, storing one row per CDR3 protein. The sample shows 39,000 or so distinct CDR3 sequences, 13% to 15% of them seen only once. Material: a population of CD138-negative cells sorted from bone marrow. The TCR sequence derives from a donor aged 40 or older with multiple myeloma. The chain has TRBV20-1 and TRBJ1-5; D is unresolved. The CDR3 DNA is TGCAGTGCTAGACGCGGTGAGAATCAGCCCCAGCATTTT. Amino acid sequence: CSARRGENQPQHF.